This T cell receptor beta chain was observed in a study of blood T cell repertoires in COVID-19. About the research overall: Nucleic acid was either cDNA or gDNA, and it came from T cells, B-cell-depleted T cells, or PBMCs.

The repertoire was sequenced with immunoSEQ multiplex PCR; TCRdb's copy has only in-frame clones and lacks some. This table holds about 170,000 clones, around 80% found once. From germline, CDR1 is SGHKS and CDR2 YYEKEE (reference sequence). This CDR3 comprises 13 residues. J gave up 5 bases and V 10 bases, and 7 bases lay outside the gene matches. Sequenced: peripheral blood. The TCR sequence derives from a woman in her 70s who had recovered from COVID-19. The chain links TRBV5-5 to TRBJ2-3; TRBD2 matches 10 bases. CDR3 nucleotide sequence: TGTGCCGGCGCTAGCGGGGGCGGAGATACGCAGTATTTT. Its translation: CAGASGGGDTQYF.